The source of this T cell receptor beta chain is a study of cytomegalovirus exposure and HLA in healthy donors. Study-level results: Reports state that TCR beta sequences accurately predicted most subjects' HLA-A and HLA-B alleles. The study labeled 150 to 200 TCR beta chains cytomegalovirus-associated. As a later analysis revealed, the rate of TCR association differed by HLA locus, with DRB1 most and HLA-C fewest.

Healthy bone marrow donors supplied every sample. Deletions cut 2 bases from V and 1 base from J, with 9 bases between. The CDR3 covers 15 residues. Germline loops: CDR1 SGHRS, CDR2 YFSETQ. PCR primers comprised 60 Vbeta and 13 Jbeta primers. TCRdb keeps only in-frame clones here, not all; method: immunoSEQ multiplex PCR. The profile shows around 120,000 clones, about 80% of them singletons. Note on this clone: No antigen is known for it.

This chain joins TRBV5-1 and TRBJ2-2; D possibly corresponds to TRBD2 (6 bases). Input material: PBMCs. The TCR sequence derives from a female donor in good health and CMV-seropositive. The CDR3 loop is CASSFNSGNTGELFF. CDR3 bases: TGCGCCAGCAGCTTTAATAGCGGGAACACCGGGGAGCTGTTTTTT.